The table lists the clone carrying this T cell receptor (beta chain) with a few counts. The antigen is unknown. The CDR3 runs 13 residues. Trimming stripped 7 bases from V and 6 bases from J, with 10 bases between. Germline V gene data show CDR1 as MNHEY and CDR2 as SMNVEV (reference sequence). RNA transcripts served as template for amplifying TCR beta CDR3 sequences. The workflow started with a first-round RT-PCR run with HTBI primers and then moved on to a second-round multiplex PCR. TCRdb called the multiplex PCR reads again in MiXCR, with one record for every CDR3 protein. The data contain 240,000 or so distinct CDR3 sequences, 45% of them singletons. These data belong to a study of Graves' ophthalmopathy and Graves' hyperthyroidism. The study's findings and limits: In blood, most expanded thyroid clonotypes above 0.001 frequency were also detected.

This clonotype was obtained from an adult man with Graves' ophthalmopathy. Sequences were obtained from peripheral blood. This chain connects TRBV27 to TRBJ1-6; no definite D call. CDR3 sequence (DNA): TGTGCCAGCACCGGCCAGAGTAATTCACCCCTCCACTTT. It codes for CASTGQSNSPLHF.